Only one count was recorded for the clone carrying this T cell receptor beta chain. The antigen is undetermined. This record comes from a study of shared clonotypes between healthy human individuals. General study results and limits: Enrolling few donors narrowed the genetic and exposure-history diversity that was represented.

This table comes from immunoSEQ multiplex PCR, and its TCRdb copy is limited to in-frame clones, with some not included. This table has roughly 640,000 clones, 97% appearing once. Germline assignment: CDR1 SGDLS and CDR2 YYNGEE. The germline V and J ends were trimmed by 4 bases and 6 bases, with 17 bases remaining between them. The CDR3 runs to 15 residues. The source is a woman aged 30 to 39 in good health. The chain has TRBV9 and TRBJ2-1, with a weak D call TRBD1 (6 bases). Sequenced sample: naive CD4+ T cells sorted from blood. As to subset: CD45RA+ positively selected. As DNA, the CDR3 is TGTGCCAGCAGCCCCTCCTCCAGGGGTTTCAATGAGCAGTTCTTC. It yields the protein CASSPSSRGFNEQFF.